The 32 T cell receptor beta chains below come from one sample, sequenced in a study of CD8 T cells in ankylosing spondylitis. MiXCR, applied by TCRdb to the 5' RACE reads, yields one record per CDR3 protein. The sample yields under 150,000 distinct CDR3 sequences, about 13% seen once. The sample taken for sequencing was blood, either unsorted or a sorted T cell fraction (not recorded which). The receptors were sampled from a female donor with ankylosing spondylitis or in good health (not recorded which).

This clonotype showed up just a few times. V usage is TRBV12-3 or TRBV12-4 and J usage is TRBJ2-2, with TRBD1 matching 11 bases. The CDR3 spans 15 residues. V dropped 8 bases and J dropped 6; count of bases not matched to a gene: 8. In DNA form, the CDR3 reads TGTGCCAGCGGTTGGGGGACAGGGGGTGCCGGGGAGCTGTTTTTT. Its translation is CASGWGTGGAGELFF.

At least ten counts were recorded for this clonotype. The J gene is TRBJ2-2, the V gene TRBV13; D may correspond to TRBD1 or TRBD2 (5 bases each). The CDR3 has 14 residues. V gave up 4 bases and J gave up 7 bases, with 13 bases separating them. Germline V gene lookup returns CDR1 PRHDT and CDR2 FYEKMQ (reference sequence). CDR3 region: CASSSGPGVGELFF. The CDR3 bases are TGTGCCAGCAGCTCGGGACCTGGGGTCGGGGAGCTGTTTTTT.

For this clonotype: A read error may explain this, as a much larger clone is one base away. V is TRBV10-3 and J is TRBJ2-1; D may be TRBD1 (5 bases). CDR3 length equals 16 residues. Germline assignment: CDR1 ENHRY and CDR2 SYGVKD. CDR3 loop: CAISPQGGRSYDEQFF. CDR3 coding DNA: TGTGCCATCAGTCCCCAGGGCGGCCGCTCCTACGATGAGCAGTTCTTC.

This clonotype was seen a handful of times. J is TRBJ2-5 and V is TRBV5-1; TRBD2 matches 7 bases. The V gene end was trimmed by 2 bases and the J gene end by 5 bases; junction bases not matched to a gene: 6. There are 14 residues in the CDR3. Per germline, CDR1 SGHRS and CDR2 YFSETQ. CDR3 sequence: CASSFLTGGETQYF. The CDR3 DNA is TGCGCCAGCAGCTTCCTCACGGGGGGTGAGACCCAGTACTTC.

This clonotype has at least ten counts. The chain recombines TRBV12-3 or TRBV12-4 with TRBJ2-3; TRBD1 matches at 10 bases. There are 15 residues in the CDR3. Trimming cost V 3 bases and J 2 bases; bases outside gene matches: 2. As DNA, the CDR3 is TGTGCCAGCAGTTTCGGGACAGGGGACACAGATACGCAGTATTTT. It specifies CASSFGTGDTDTQYF.

At least ten counts were recorded for this clonotype. V usage is TRBV20-1 and J usage is TRBJ2-7; 9 bases line up with TRBD1. Trimming at V came to 1 base and at J to 2 bases, leaving 6 bases not matched to a gene. Germline V gene data show CDR1 as DFQATT and CDR2 as SNEGSKA (reference sequence). The CDR3 spans 15 residues. The CDR3 coding sequence is TGCAGTGCTAGAGCCCCGGGACAGGGACCCTACGAGCAGTACTTC. Protein: CSARAPGQGPYEQYF.

This clonotype showed up many times. This chain uses TRBV29-1 with TRBJ2-3; TRBD2 aligns across 10 bases. CDR1 SQVTM and CDR2 ANQGSEA come from the germline V gene. V gave up 5 bases and J gave up 0 bases; unmatched junction bases: 2. This CDR3 is built from 14 residues. The CDR3 is CSVSGGASTDTQYF. DNA of the CDR3: TGCAGCGTTAGCGGGGGGGCGAGCACAGATACGCAGTATTTT.

This clonotype occurred a few times. V and J are TRBV3-1 and TRBJ2-7; D unresolved. V shed 4 bases and J shed 2 bases, with 15 bases lying between them. The CDR3 runs 15 residues. The germline gives CDR1 LGHDT, CDR2 YNNKEL (reference sequence). The CDR3 bases are TGTGCCAGCAGCCGCGAATCCCTACGTCCCTACGAGCAGTACTTC. It specifies CASSRESLRPYEQYF.

About this clonotype itself: The junction differs from germline at one of its ends, possibly a read error. The rearrangement links TRBV5-6 to TRBJ2-3; D is perhaps TRBD2 (5 bases). The CDR3 spans 15 residues. Germline loops: CDR1 SGHDT, CDR2 YYEEEE. The DNA of the CDR3 is TGTGCCAGCAGCTTGGGACTTAGAGGGCCAGATGCGCAGTATTTT. This encodes CASSLGLRGPDAQYF.

CDR3 DNA sequence: TGCAGTGCTAGAGAGGCAGGGGGGGTGGGCACTGAAGCTTTCTTT. It specifies CSAREAGGVGTEAFF. This chain connects TRBV20-1 to TRBJ1-1; TRBD1 aligns across 7 bases. CDR1 DFQATT and CDR2 SNEGSKA come from the germline V gene (reference sequence). This CDR3 comprises 15 residues. The ends lost 0 bases at V and 4 bases at J; junction bases unmatched: 8.

This clonotype was observed a few times. V is TRBV7-3 and J is TRBJ2-1; D may be TRBD2 (6 bases). CDR1 is SGHTA, CDR2 FQGTGA, per germline. There are 16 residues in the CDR3. V lost 4 bases and J lost 0, with 13 bases in between. Here the CDR3 DNA reads TGTGCCAGCAGCTCTGGAGGGTCGAGCTCCTACAATGAGCAGTTCTTC. Its translation: CASSSGGSSSYNEQFF.

This clonotype was counted between two and nine times. The chain carries TRBV7-2 and TRBJ1-6, with unresolved D. Per the germline V gene, CDR1 is SGHTA and CDR2 is FQGNSA. V was clipped by 4 bases and J by 8 bases, with 12 bases between them. This CDR3 is 14 amino acids long. The CDR3 reads CASSWRASDSPLHF. The CDR3, as DNA: TGTGCCAGCAGCTGGAGGGCTTCCGATTCACCCCTCCACTTT.

This clonotype occurred many times. The chain recombines TRBV6-1 with TRBJ2-5, with a weak D call TRBD1 (6 bases). Germline-derived CDR1 and CDR2 are MNHNS and SASEGT. The CDR3 is made up of 15 amino acids. The germline V and J ends were trimmed by 6 bases and 2 bases, with 16 bases remaining between them. The CDR3 sequence is CASSPPGHTQETQYF. The CDR3 coding sequence is TGTGCCAGCAGCCCCCCGGGACATACGCAAGAGACCCAGTACTTC.

This clonotype was counted at least ten times. The rearrangement uses TRBV20-1 and TRBJ2-7; maybe TRBD1 (6 bases). CDR3 length equals 14 residues. V was clipped by 4 bases and J by 0 bases, with 13 bases between them. Looked up from germline, CDR1 is DFQATT and CDR2 is SNEGSKA (reference sequence). CDR3 sequence (DNA): TGCAGTGCTAAATTTCGGACAGCCTCCTACGAGCAGTACTTC. Protein sequence: CSAKFRTASYEQYF.

The CDR3 DNA follows: TGTGCCAGCAGTTTCGGGGGGAGGGCCCTTAATGAGCAGTTCTTC. This codes for CASSFGGRALNEQFF. This chain joins TRBV27 and TRBJ2-1, with 7 positions matching TRBD2. J gave up 7 bases and V 3 bases, and 9 bases lay outside the gene matches. The germline V gene encodes CDR1 MNHEY and CDR2 SMNVEV (reference sequence). The CDR3 sequence is 15 residues long.

This clonotype was detected a few times. The chain uses TRBV14 and TRBJ2-1; no clear D gene. The CDR3 is 15 residues long. The germline gives CDR1 SGHDN, CDR2 FVKESK. V shed 6 bases and J shed 0 bases, with 12 bases lying between them. In DNA, the CDR3 is TGTGCCAGCAGTCTAAGCGTAAACTCCTACAATGAGCAGTTCTTC. It is translated as CASSLSVNSYNEQFF.

About this clonotype itself: This may be a read error: a much more frequent sequence differs by one nucleotide. The CDR3 loop reads CSGAGQGTYNEHFF. For the CDR3, the DNA is TGCAGCGGGGCCGGACAGGGAACCTACAATGAGCATTTCTTC. The chain employs TRBV29-1 and TRBJ2-1, with TRBD1 matching 8 bases. The CDR3 has 14 amino acids. Germline loops: CDR1 SQVTM, CDR2 ANQGSEA.

A few counts support this clonotype. The V gene is TRBV12-3 or TRBV12-4, the J gene TRBJ1-3, with TRBD1 matching 8 bases. The CDR3 runs to 15 residues. V lost 6 bases, J lost 2 bases, and 6 bases stayed unmatched. The CDR3 DNA reads as TGTGCCAGCAGGACAGGGGTAGAGGCTGGAAACACCATATATTTT. It codes for CASRTGVEAGNTIYF.

The sample holds many counts of this clonotype. This chain joins TRBV12-3 or TRBV12-4 and TRBJ1-5, with D possibly TRBD1 on 6 matching bases. Trimming took off 3 bases at V and 4 bases at J, with 13 bases between the two ends. The CDR3 length is 15 residues. The CDR3 here is CASSFVSGENQPQHF. In DNA form, the CDR3 reads TGTGCCAGCAGTTTTGTATCAGGGGAAAATCAGCCCCAGCATTTT.

This rearrangement joins TRBV5-1 to TRBJ2-1; a possible D gene is TRBD2 (5 bases). Germline loops: CDR1 SGHRS, CDR2 YFSETQ. Trimming took off 2 bases at V and 0 bases at J, with 6 bases between the two ends. CDR3 length: 14 residues. CDR3 sequence reads: CASSFGDSYNEQFF. In nucleotides, the CDR3 is TGCGCCAGCAGCTTCGGGGACTCCTACAATGAGCAGTTCTTC.

Worth noting for this clonotype: A clone one base away is much larger, so this may be a read error. V is TRBV29-1 and J is TRBJ2-1; D unclear. Between the trimmed V and J ends, which lost 6 bases and 1 base, there was a span of 7 bases. CDR3 length equals 12 residues. Germline loops: CDR1 SQVTM, CDR2 ANQGSEA. CDR3 sequence reads: CSVTPSYNEQFF. CDR3 bases: TGCAGCGTGACACCGTCCTACAATGAGCAGTTCTTC.

This clonotype was detected many times. This chain connects TRBV10-3 to TRBJ2-7; perhaps TRBD2 as D (5 bases). Per germline, CDR1 ENHRY and CDR2 SYGVKD. The CDR3 contains 14 residues. V lost 0 bases, J lost 7 bases, and 13 bases lay in between. In DNA form, the CDR3 reads TGTGCCATCAGTGAGTCTAGAGACACGGGGGAGCAGTACTTC. Translation gives CAISESRDTGEQYF.

This clonotype turned up a few times. J is TRBJ1-4 and V is TRBV20-1; D is ambiguous. Germline V gene data show CDR1 as DFQATT and CDR2 as SNEGSKA (reference sequence). V lost 0 bases and J 10 bases, leaving 9 bases between the germline ends. The CDR3 sequence is 12 residues long. As DNA, the CDR3 is TGCAGTGCTAGAGATAGACCCCGAAAACTGTTTTTT. Translated, it gives CSARDRPRKLFF.

This clonotype was seen at least ten times. The rearrangement links TRBV6-1 to TRBJ2-1; 11 bases align to TRBD2. Per the germline V gene, CDR1 is MNHNS and CDR2 is SASEGT. CDR3 size: 16 residues. V shed 5 bases, J shed 7 bases, and the junction held 10 bases outside the gene matches. The CDR3 coding sequence is TGTGCCAGCAGTCAGGTGACTAGCGGGGCTAGGAATGAGCAGTTCTTC. It codes for CASSQVTSGARNEQFF.

This clonotype has more than one count but fewer than ten. This chain joins TRBV12-3 or TRBV12-4 and TRBJ2-2; tentative D call: TRBD2 (5 bases). Trimming took 6 bases from V and 4 from J, leaving 12 bases between them. The CDR3 length is 14 residues. DNA of the CDR3: TGTGCCAGCAGCCTAGCCCGGTTCACCGGGGAGCTGTTTTTT. Translation: CASSLARFTGELFF.

The CDR3 nucleotides read TGTGCCAGCAGCCGGAACAGGGGGCTCGTCGGGGAGCTGTTTTTT. This translates into CASSRNRGLVGELFF. The chain recombines TRBV12-3 or TRBV12-4 with TRBJ2-2, with TRBD1 identical over 9 bases. The CDR3 loop spans 15 amino acids. V gave up 6 bases and J gave up 7 bases; unmatched junction bases: 9.

This clonotype was counted ten times or more. The chain employs TRBV10-3 and TRBJ2-7, with a possible D match to TRBD2 (6 bases). Trimming removed 5 bases at V and 3 bases at J, with 20 bases between. The CDR3 spans 16 residues. Per germline, CDR1 ENHRY and CDR2 SYGVKD. CDR3 sequence: CAISPLPASVGYEQYF. DNA for the CDR3: TGTGCCATCAGTCCCCTCCCGGCTAGCGTCGGCTACGAGCAGTACTTC.

V usage is TRBV29-1 and J usage is TRBJ2-7; 7 bases are a match to TRBD2. Germline values: CDR1 SQVTM, CDR2 ANQGSEA. V gave up 5 bases and J gave up 2 bases; unmatched junction bases: 15. The CDR3 consists of 16 residues. The chain's CDR3 is CSVLGPTGLNTYEQYF. The CDR3 nucleotides read TGCAGCGTTCTCGGGCCTACGGGACTAAACACCTACGAGCAGTACTTC.

This clonotype was seen a few times. The genes are TRBV12-3 or TRBV12-4 and TRBJ1-1, with TRBD1 matching over 7 bases. V lost 3 bases, J lost 0 bases, and 4 bases stayed unmatched. The CDR3 covers 15 residues. CDR3 residues: CASSFRGPMNTEAFF. The DNA for the CDR3 is TGTGCCAGCAGTTTTAGGGGGCCCATGAACACTGAAGCTTTCTTT.

This clonotype was picked up a small number of times. CDR3 amino acids: CASSLFGERTDTQYF. The CDR3 nucleotides read TGTGCCAGCAGCTTATTCGGCGAACGCACAGATACGCAGTATTTT. The V gene is TRBV7-3, the J gene TRBJ2-3; D uncertain. Germline V lookup: CDR1 SGHTA, CDR2 FQGTGA. The CDR3 is 15 residues long. V was cut by 2 bases and J by 1 base, with 10 bases left in between.

The chain combines TRBV2 with TRBJ1-5; possibly TRBD1 for D (5 bases). Germline CDR1 and CDR2: SNHLY and FYNNEI. Trimming shortened V by 1 base and J by 2 bases, and 9 bases separated the two germline ends. The CDR3 is 15 amino acids. The CDR3 sequence is CASSEEGARNQPQHF. The CDR3 DNA sequence: TGTGCCAGCAGTGAAGAAGGGGCCCGCAATCAGCCCCAGCATTTT.

This clonotype was detected only a few times. The chain is built from TRBV27 and TRBJ2-1, with D possibly being TRBD1 (6 bases). CDR3 length: 15 amino acids. The V and J ends lost 2 bases and 7 bases respectively, with 15 bases between them. Germline V gene lookup returns CDR1 MNHEY and CDR2 SMNVEV (reference sequence). The CDR3 DNA follows: TGTGCCAGCAGTTTACGGGCGCCCGACAGGAATGAGCAGTTCTTC. This encodes CASSLRAPDRNEQFF.